The source of this T cell receptor (beta chain) is a study of CD8 T cells in Susac syndrome. A quantity of about 0.5 to 1 ug RNA underwent reverse transcription using random hexamers. The immunoSEQ assay covered 54 Vbeta and 13 Jbeta segments for CDR3. TCRdb itself ran the immunoSEQ multiplex PCR reads through MiXCR, one entry per CDR3 protein. The table has roughly 180,000 distinct CDR3 sequences, about 95% seen once; the top ten hold approximately 0.1%. CD8+ and CD4+ blood T cells underwent TCR beta sequencing. Healthy donors constituted the controls, which were matched for age and sex. TEMRA cells were FACS-enriched and CD8+ and CD4+ T cells negatively isolated. V shed 3 bases and J shed 2 bases, with 2 bases lying between them. The CDR3 runs to 12 residues. Germline V lookup: CDR1 SQVTM, CDR2 ANQGSEA.

Sequenced input: CD4+ T cells from PBMCs. This chain joins TRBV29-1 and TRBJ2-6; D ambiguous. The origin of this receptor is a human donor in good health. The CDR3 sequence: CSVETGANVLTF. In DNA, the CDR3 is TGCAGCGTTGAGACTGGGGCCAACGTCCTGACTTTC.